This TCR beta chain was sequenced in a study of PD-L1 blockade in urothelial cancer. Specified time point: pretreatment peripheral blood. V was trimmed by 6 bases and J by 5 bases, leaving 13 bases between them. From germline, CDR1 is MDHEN and CDR2 SYDVKM. The CDR3 length is 13 residues. Assay: immunoSEQ multiplex PCR; the TCRdb copy retains only in-frame clones and omits some. The table includes over 100,000 clones, roughly 80% detected once. The sequence was obtained from a man in his forties or fifties with urothelial cancer. The sample was PBMCs, taken around atezolizumab (anti-PD-L1) treatment. The chain has TRBV28 and TRBJ2-5; no reliable D call. The CDR3 nucleotides read TGTGCCAGCAGGGATCCCCTGAGGGAGACCCAGTACTTC. Translation gives CASRDPLRETQYF.